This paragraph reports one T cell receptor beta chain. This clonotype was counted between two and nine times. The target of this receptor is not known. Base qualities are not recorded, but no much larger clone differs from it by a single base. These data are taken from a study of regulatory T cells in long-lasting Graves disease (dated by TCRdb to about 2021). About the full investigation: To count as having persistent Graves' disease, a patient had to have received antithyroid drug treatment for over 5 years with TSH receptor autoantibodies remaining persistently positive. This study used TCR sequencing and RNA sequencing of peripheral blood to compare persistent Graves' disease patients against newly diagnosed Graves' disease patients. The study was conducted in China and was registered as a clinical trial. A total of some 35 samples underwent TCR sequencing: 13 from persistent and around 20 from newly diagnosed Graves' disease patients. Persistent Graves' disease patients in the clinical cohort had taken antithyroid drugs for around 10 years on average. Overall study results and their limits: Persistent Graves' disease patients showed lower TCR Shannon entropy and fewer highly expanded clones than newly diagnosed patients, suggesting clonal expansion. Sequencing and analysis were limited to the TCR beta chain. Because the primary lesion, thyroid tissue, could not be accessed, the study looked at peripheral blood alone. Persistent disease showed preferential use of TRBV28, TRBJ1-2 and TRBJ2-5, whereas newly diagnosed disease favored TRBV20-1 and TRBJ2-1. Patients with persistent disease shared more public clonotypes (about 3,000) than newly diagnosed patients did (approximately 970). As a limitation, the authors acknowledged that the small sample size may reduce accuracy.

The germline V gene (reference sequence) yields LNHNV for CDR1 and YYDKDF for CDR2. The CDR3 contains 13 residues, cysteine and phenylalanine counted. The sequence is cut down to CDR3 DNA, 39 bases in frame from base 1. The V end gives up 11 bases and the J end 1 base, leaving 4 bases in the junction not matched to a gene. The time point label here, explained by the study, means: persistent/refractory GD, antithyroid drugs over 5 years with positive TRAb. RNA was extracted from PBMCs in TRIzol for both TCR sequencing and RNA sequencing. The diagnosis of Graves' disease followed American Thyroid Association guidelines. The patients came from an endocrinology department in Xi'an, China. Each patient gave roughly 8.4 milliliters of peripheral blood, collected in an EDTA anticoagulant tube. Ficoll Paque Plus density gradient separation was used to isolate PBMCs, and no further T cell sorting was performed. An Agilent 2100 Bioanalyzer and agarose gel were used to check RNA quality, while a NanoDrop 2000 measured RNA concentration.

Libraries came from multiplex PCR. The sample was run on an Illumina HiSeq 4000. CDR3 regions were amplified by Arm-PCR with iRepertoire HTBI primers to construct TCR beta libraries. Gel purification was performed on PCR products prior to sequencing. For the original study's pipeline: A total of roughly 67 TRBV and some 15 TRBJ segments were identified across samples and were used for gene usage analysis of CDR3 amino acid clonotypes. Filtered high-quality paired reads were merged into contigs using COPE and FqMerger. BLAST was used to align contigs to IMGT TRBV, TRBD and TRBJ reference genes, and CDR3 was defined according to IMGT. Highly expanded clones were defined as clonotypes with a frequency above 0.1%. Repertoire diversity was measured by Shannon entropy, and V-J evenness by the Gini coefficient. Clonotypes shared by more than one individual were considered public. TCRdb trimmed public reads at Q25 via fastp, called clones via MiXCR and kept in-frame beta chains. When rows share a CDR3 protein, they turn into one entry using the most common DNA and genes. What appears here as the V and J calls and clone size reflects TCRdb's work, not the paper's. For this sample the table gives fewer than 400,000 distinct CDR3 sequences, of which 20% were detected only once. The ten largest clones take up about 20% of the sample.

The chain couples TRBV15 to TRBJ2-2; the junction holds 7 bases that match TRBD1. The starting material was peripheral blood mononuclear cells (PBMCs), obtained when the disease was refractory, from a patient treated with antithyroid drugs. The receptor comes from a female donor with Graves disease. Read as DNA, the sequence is TGTGCCGCCGGGGACAGGAACACCGGGGAGCTGTTTTTT. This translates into CAAGDRNTGELFF.